The T cell receptor (beta chain) under discussion was sequenced for a study of T cells in Graves' hyperthyroidism and ophthalmopathy. It was RNA transcripts that yielded the amplified TCR beta CDR3 regions. HTBI primers were used for first-round RT-PCR of the TCR CDR3. Via MiXCR, TCRdb re-called the multiplex PCR reads, giving one row per CDR3 protein. The table has 45,000 to 60,000 distinct CDR3 sequences, less than 50% seen once; the top ten hold 9.5% to 15%. This clonotype occurred many times. The length of the CDR3 is 15 residues. CDR1 is SGDLS and CDR2 is YYNGEE in the germline V gene. V dropped 0 bases and J dropped 5; count of bases not matched to a gene: 5.

This TCR was sampled from a young woman with Graves' ophthalmopathy. The rearrangement uses TRBV9 and TRBJ2-7; 10 bases are a match to TRBD2. The sequenced sample consisted of blood. The CDR3 loop is CASSVESSGSHEQYF. The DNA for the CDR3 is TGTGCCAGCAGCGTAGAGTCTAGCGGGAGCCACGAGCAGTACTTC. The full variable domain, its missing parts supplied by reference TRBV9 and TRBJ2-7, is DSGVTQTPKHLITATGQRVTLRCSPRSGDLSVYWYQQSLDQGLQFLIQYYNGEERAKGNILERFSAQQFPDLHSELNLSSLELGDSALYFCASSVESSGSHEQYFGPGTRLTVT.